A selection of T cell receptor beta chains follows, all from one sample in a study of PD-L1 blockade in urothelial cancer. Method: immunoSEQ multiplex PCR; TCRdb's copy keeps in-frame clones and lacks some. The table has around 130,000 clones, around 85% seen once. This specimen was PBMCs, taken around atezolizumab (anti-PD-L1) treatment. Receptors originate from a man aged 45 to 65 with urothelial cancer. Each CDR3 is given with its conserved first and last residue. The order of the fields is J gene, clone size, V gene, D gene, CDR3 DNA, CDR3 protein. D genes are given only for firm matches. Clone size is given for some rows only: seen once, a few or many times, or a class if the clone is expanded.

>TRBJ1-6|-|TRBV2|-
TGTGCCAGCAGTGGGGGGGGCGCGAGGAATTCACCCCTCCACTTT
CASSGGGARNSPLHF
>TRBJ2-7|-|TRBV7-2|TRBD2
TGTGCCAGCATTTCCCCTCCGGGACTAGGGTACGAGCAGTACTTC
CASISPPGLGYEQYF
>TRBJ2-7|-|TRBV7-9|-
TGTGCCAGCAGCTGGACACAGGGCCTACTGGGGGAGCAGTACTTC
CASSWTQGLLGEQYF
>TRBJ2-1|-|TRBV5-6|-
TGTGCCAGCACCCTGGGTAGGAGGGGGCCTGGGTTCTTC
CASTLGRRGPGFF
>TRBJ1-1|few|TRBV30|-
TGTGCCTGGAGTGAGGGGAATCTGAACACTGAAGCTTTCTTT
CAWSEGNLNTEAFF
>TRBJ2-7|once|TRBV29-1|-
TGCAGCGCCAGGCCAGGGTCTAGCTCCTACGAGCAGTACTTC
CSARPGSSSYEQYF
>TRBJ2-1|-|TRBV9|TRBD2
TGTGCCAGCAGCGTAGGGCTAGCGGGTCTAAGTGAGCAGTTCTTC
CASSVGLAGLSEQFF
>TRBJ2-7|-|TRBV6-5|TRBD2
TGTGCCAGCAGACGCGTAGCGGGAGAAGGCGAGCAGTACTTC
CASRRVAGEGEQYF
>TRBJ1-1|once|TRBV6-5|-
TGTGCCAGCAGTTATGGGCAGAGACCGAACACTGAAGCTTTCTTT
CASSYGQRPNTEAFF
>TRBJ2-1|-|TRBV12-5|-
TGTGCTAGTGGTGCCGGACTTGGAAGCTCCTACAATGAGCAGTTCTTC
CASGAGLGSSYNEQFF
>TRBJ1-4|-|TRBV7-9|-
TGTGCCAGCACCTATTTAAGTGTTTCCGCAAAACTGTTTTTT
CASTYLSVSAKLFF
>TRBJ2-1|-|TRBV15|-
TGTGCCACCAGCAGAGATCCTCAAGTACTGCATGAGCAGTTCTTC
CATSRDPQVLHEQFF
>TRBJ1-1|-|TRBV6-6|TRBD1
TGTGCCAGCAGCCCGGACAGGAGAAACACTGAAGCTTTCTTT
CASSPDRRNTEAFF
>TRBJ2-1|-|TRBV7-2|-
TGTGCCAGCAGCTCCTTCCGCGGCGTCTACAATGAGCAGTTCTTC
CASSSFRGVYNEQFF
>TRBJ1-3|-|TRBV7-7|-
TGTGCTAGCAGCAAATCCCTAGGAGACACCATATATTTT
CASSKSLGDTIYF
>TRBJ2-4|-|TRBV6-5|-
TGTGCCAGCAGGAGGACAGCGACGGACATTCAGTACTTC
CASRRTATDIQYF